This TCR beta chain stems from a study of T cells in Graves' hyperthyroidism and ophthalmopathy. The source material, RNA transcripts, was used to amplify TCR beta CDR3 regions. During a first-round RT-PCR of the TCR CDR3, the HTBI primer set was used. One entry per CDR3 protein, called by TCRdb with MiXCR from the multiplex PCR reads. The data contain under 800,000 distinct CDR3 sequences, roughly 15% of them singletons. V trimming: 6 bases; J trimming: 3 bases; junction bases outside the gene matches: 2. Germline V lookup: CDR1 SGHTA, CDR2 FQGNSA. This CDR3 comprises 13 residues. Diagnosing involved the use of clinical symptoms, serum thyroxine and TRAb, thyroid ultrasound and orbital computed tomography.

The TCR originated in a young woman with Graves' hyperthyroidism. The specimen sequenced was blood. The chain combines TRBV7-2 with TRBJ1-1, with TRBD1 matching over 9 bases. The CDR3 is CASRGTGYTEAFF. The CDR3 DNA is TGTGCCAGCAGGGGGACAGGGTACACTGAAGCTTTCTTT.